Sequencing of this T cell receptor (beta chain) was carried out in a study of PD-1 blockade in classical Hodgkin lymphoma. Time point described: cycle 4 day 1 (C4D1), after five to seven weeks of nivolumab. Each patient's relapse followed autologous stem cell transplantation, and brentuximab vedotin exposure varied. Profiling relied on immunoSEQ multiplex PCR, and the TCRdb table lists in-frame clones only, not all of them. The repertoire holds tens of thousands of clones, with more than 70% as singletons. This receptor was obtained from a human donor with classical Hodgkin lymphoma. This specimen was peripheral blood mononuclear cells (PBMCs), taken before the fourth cycle of nivolumab.

CDR3 sequence: CASSFLTVTYEQYF. Here the CDR3 DNA reads TGTGCCAGCAGCTTTTTAACAGTAACCTACGAGCAGTACTTC. The rearrangement uses TRBV7-8 and TRBJ2-7; D is undetermined. V lost 3 bases to trimming and J lost 2 bases, with 11 bases between them. CDR1 SGHVS and CDR2 FQNEAQ come from the germline V gene. CDR3 length equals 14 residues.